Following are 2 T cell receptor beta chains from one sample sequenced in a study of shared clonotypes between healthy human individuals (dated by TCRdb to 2020 to 2022). The library was made by the immunoSEQ multiplex PCR assay. TCRdb stores this immuneACCESS table with in-frame sequences only. Part of the clones is absent; in the studies checked, under half of the shortfall reflects unresolved V genes, and no reason is known for the rest. Within this sample are roughly 1,100,000 clones, with 70% to 80% of them counted one time only. Of the sample, roughly 1.5% falls within the top ten clones. Sequenced sample: memory CD4+ T cells sorted from blood. Explained via the paper, the cell subset or site label denotes: CD45RA-negative fraction. The receptor set was obtained from a man aged 18 to 30 in good health.

V and J are TRBV4-1 and TRBJ1-2; D unresolved. Germline CDR1 reads MGHRA; CDR2 reads YSYEKL. Trimming stripped 2 bases from V and 4 bases from J, with 14 bases between. The CDR3 has 15 residues. CDR3 sequence (DNA): TGCGCCAGCAGCCAATACTATCGAGGTCCCTATGGCTACACCTTC. Residues: CASSQYYRGPYGYTF.

This rearrangement joins TRBV6-6 to TRBJ2-7; D is possibly TRBD2 (7 bases). This CDR3 is built from 15 residues. The germline V gene encodes CDR1 MNHNY and CDR2 SVGAGI (reference sequence). The V end lost 7 bases, the J end lost 0 bases, and 16 bases lay between the germline ends. The CDR3 sequence is CASTVEGGYSYEQYF. The CDR3 bases are TGTGCCAGCACCGTAGAGGGGGGGTACTCCTACGAGCAGTACTTC.